This T cell receptor (beta chain) came from a study of CD8 T cells in Susac syndrome. This clonotype was recorded only once. When the RNA was reverse transcribed, random hexamers were used with an input of about 0.5 to 1 ug. The immunoSEQ assay covered 54 Vbeta and 13 Jbeta segments for CDR3. MiXCR was run by TCRdb on the immunoSEQ multiplex PCR reads, yielding one entry per CDR3 protein. Of more than 200,000 distinct CDR3 sequences listed, about 93% are singletons. The V and J ends lost 3 bases and 3 bases, in that order; junction bases with no gene match: 7. The germline V gene has CDR1 KGHDR and CDR2 SFDVKD. The length of the CDR3 is 15 residues. Sequencing of TCR beta, carried out with a high-throughput approach, was applied to CD8+ and CD4+ T cells from the blood. Negative isolation was used for CD8+ and CD4+ T cells and FACS enrichment for TEMRA cells.

Sequencing input: CD4+ T cells from PBMCs. The chain recombines TRBV24-1 with TRBJ2-7, with 7 nucleotides matching TRBD1. The receptor comes from a human donor with multiple sclerosis. CDR3 loop: CATSDRNRGGYEQYF. The CDR3 DNA follows: TGTGCCACCAGTGATCGGAACAGGGGCGGCTACGAGCAGTACTTC.